This T cell receptor (beta chain) was retrieved from a study of tumor-infiltrating lymphocytes in primary liver carcinoma. Study details: Ranging in age from 30 to 69 years, the patients were men and women. Tumor stage was T1-T3 N0M0, and tumor size was 4.2 to 10 cm across.

TCR beta cDNA was prepared out of about 530 ng total RNA by means of a constant-region primer. Slightly modified ARM-PCR, run as three nested multiplex PCR rounds, produced the TCR beta libraries. Rounds one and two of PCR, each of 10 cycles, were primed with TRBV1-TRBV30 forward primers and a C-beta reverse primer. TCRdb reprocessed the multiplex PCR reads via MiXCR and lists one record per CDR3 protein. In the table there are 300,000 to 350,000 distinct CDR3 sequences, almost 65% of which are singletons. CDR1 and CDR2 from the germline V gene are LGHNA and YNFKEQ. This CDR3 spans 16 amino acids. V lost 1 base, J lost 2 bases, and 6 bases stayed unmatched. In its sample, this clonotype was seen once. It may be a read error: a sequence one base away is much more abundant. No conserved phenylalanine or tryptophan ends this CDR3, so it is likely a read error. They got blood RNA out of unsorted whole blood and also pulled out germline DNA. The patients lived with chronic HBV infection and had not yet received any treatment.

This sequence was found in a man between 35 and 55 years old with primary liver carcinoma and hepatitis B virus infection. The chain is built from TRBV4-2 and TRBJ2-3, with 7 positions matching TRBD2. Sequencing input: peripheral blood. This CDR3 is CASSQAGGSPTDTQYL. The CDR3 nucleotides read TGTGCCAGCAGCCAAGCGGGAGGATCACCCACAGATACGCAGTATCTT.